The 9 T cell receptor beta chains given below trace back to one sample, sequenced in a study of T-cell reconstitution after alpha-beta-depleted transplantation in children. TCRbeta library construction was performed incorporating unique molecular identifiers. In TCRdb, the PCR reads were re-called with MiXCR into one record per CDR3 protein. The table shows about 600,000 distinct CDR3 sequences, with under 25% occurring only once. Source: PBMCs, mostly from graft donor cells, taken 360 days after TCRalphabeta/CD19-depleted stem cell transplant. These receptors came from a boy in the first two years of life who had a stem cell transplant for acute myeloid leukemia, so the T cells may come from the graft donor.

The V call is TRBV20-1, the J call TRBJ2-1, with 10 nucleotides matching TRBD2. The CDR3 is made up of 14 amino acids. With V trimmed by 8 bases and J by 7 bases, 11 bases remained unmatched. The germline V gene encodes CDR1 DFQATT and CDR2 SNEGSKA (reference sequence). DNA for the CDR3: TGCAGTCCACGGAAGACTAGCGGGTTAAATGAGCAGTTCTTC. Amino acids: CSPRKTSGLNEQFF.

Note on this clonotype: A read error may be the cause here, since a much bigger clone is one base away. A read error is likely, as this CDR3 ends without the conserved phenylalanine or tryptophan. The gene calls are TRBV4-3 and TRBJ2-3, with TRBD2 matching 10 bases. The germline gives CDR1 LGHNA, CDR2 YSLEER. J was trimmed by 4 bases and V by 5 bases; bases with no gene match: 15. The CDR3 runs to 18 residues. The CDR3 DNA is TGCGCCAGCAGCTCCCAAGCGGCGATAGCGGGGGGACCAGATACGCAGTATTTA. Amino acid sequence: CASSSQAAIAGGPDTQYL.

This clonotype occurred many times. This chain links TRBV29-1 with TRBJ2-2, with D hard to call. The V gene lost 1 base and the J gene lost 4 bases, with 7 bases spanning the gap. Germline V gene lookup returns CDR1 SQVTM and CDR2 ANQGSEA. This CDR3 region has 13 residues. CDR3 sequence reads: CSVEAVSTGELFF. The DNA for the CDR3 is TGCAGCGTTGAAGCAGTCAGCACCGGGGAGCTGTTTTTT.

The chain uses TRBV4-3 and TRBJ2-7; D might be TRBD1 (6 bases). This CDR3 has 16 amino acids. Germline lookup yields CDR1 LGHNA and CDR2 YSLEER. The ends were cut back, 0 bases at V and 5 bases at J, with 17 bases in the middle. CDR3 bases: TGCGCCAGCAGCCAAGATCGGGGAACAGGGTTTGACGAGCAGTACTTC. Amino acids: CASSQDRGTGFDEQYF.

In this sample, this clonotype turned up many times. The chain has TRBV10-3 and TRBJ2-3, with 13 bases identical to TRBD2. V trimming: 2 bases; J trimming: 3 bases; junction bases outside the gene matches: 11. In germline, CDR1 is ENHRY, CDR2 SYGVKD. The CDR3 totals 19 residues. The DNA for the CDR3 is TGTGCCATCAGTGAGCCCCCTACTAGCGGGGGGGCAGGGACAGATACGCAGTATTTT. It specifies CAISEPPTSGGAGTDTQYF.

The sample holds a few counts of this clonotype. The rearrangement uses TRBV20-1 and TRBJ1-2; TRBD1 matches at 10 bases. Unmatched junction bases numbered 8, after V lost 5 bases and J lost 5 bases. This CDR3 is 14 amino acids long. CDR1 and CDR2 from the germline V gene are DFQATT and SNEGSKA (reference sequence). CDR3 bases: TGCAGTGCTCGTCCGGACAGGGGGGCGTATGGCTACACCTTC. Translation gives CSARPDRGAYGYTF.

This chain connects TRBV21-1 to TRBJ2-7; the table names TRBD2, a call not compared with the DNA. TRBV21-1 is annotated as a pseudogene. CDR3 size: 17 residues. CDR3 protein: CASSNRDGSNRSGEQYV. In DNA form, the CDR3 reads TGTGCCAGCAGCAATAGGGATGGGAGTAATAGGTCGGGCGAGCAGTACGTC.

CDR3 sequence reads: CSARSWGTEAFF. In DNA, the CDR3 is TGCAGTGCTAGGAGTTGGGGCACTGAAGCTTTCTTT. The chain joins TRBV20-1 to TRBJ1-1; D is undetermined. The CDR3 extends over 12 amino acids. Looked up from germline, CDR1 is DFQATT and CDR2 is SNEGSKA (reference sequence). V lost 3 bases and J 4 bases, leaving 9 bases between the germline ends.

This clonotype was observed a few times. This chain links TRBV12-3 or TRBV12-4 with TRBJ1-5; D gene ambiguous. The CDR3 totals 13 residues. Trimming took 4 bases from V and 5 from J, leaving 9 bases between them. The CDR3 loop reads CASSSGTYQPQHF. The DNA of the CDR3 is TGTGCCAGCAGTTCGGGAACATATCAGCCCCAGCATTTT.